This T cell receptor beta chain was captured by sequencing in a study of molecular identifiers for immune sequencing clone quantification. Study results and caveats: Clones above 20 RNA copies contained over 97% of effector molecules but under 1% of naive ones.

TCRdb independently ran MiXCR on the PCR reads; one entry per CDR3 protein. The table records fewer than 350,000 distinct CDR3 sequences, around a fifth of them present only once. The CDR3 runs 19 residues. The germline CDR1 and CDR2 sequences are SNHLY and FYNNEI. V dropped 5 bases and J dropped 0 bases, with 20 bases sitting between them. This clonotype turned up a few times. The antigen is undetermined. The sequenced sample was naive CD8+ T cells from blood, with Jurkat cell RNA spiked in. This sample's subset: FACS-sorted CD8+CD4-CCR7+CD45RA+ naive T cells. The sequence came from a human donor in good health. Some libraries in this study had Jurkat cell RNA spiked in. This chain connects TRBV2 to TRBJ1-6; D is perhaps TRBD1 (5 bases). The CDR3 loop is CASSPLGRDLSSYNSPLHF. DNA of the CDR3: TGTGCCAGCAGTCCCCTCGGCCGGGACCTAAGCTCCTATAATTCACCCCTCCACTTT.